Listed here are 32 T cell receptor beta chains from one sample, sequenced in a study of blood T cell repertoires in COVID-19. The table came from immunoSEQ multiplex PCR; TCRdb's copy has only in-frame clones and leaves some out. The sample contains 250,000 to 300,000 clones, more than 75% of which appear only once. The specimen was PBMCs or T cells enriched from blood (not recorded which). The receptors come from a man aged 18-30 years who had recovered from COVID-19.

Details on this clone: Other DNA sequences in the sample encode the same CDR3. Here the CDR3 reads CAWSRGGYEQYF. In nucleotides, the CDR3 is TGTGCCTGGAGTCGGGGGGGCTACGAGCAGTACTTC. The rearrangement joins TRBV30 to TRBJ2-7; 8 bases align to TRBD2. J lost 3 bases, V lost 2 bases, and 0 bases had no gene match. This CDR3 contains 12 residues. The germline CDR1 and CDR2 sequences are GTSNPN and SVGIG (reference sequence).

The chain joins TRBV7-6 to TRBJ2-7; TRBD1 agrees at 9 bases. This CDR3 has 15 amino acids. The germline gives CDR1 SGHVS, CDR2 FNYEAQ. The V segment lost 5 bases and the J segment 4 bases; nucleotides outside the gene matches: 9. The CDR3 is CASSQSGTGRYEQYF. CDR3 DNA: TGTGCCAGCAGCCAATCCGGGACAGGGCGGTACGAGCAGTACTTC.

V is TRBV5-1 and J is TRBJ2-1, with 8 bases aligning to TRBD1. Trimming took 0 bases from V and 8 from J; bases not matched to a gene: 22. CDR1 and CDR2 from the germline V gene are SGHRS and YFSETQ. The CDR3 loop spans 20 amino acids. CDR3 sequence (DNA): TGCGCCAGCAGCTTGGGACTGACAGGGGAGATCGACGGAAAAGGGGATGAGCAGTTCTTC. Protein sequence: CASSLGLTGEIDGKGDEQFF.

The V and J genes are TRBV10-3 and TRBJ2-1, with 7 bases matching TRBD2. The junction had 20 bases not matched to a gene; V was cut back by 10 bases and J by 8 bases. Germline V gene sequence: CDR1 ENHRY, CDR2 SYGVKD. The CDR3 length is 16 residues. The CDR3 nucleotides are TGTGCCACCTCTCGAGGCCTAGCGGTTCCCGCGGATGAGCAGTTCTTC. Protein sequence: CATSRGLAVPADEQFF.

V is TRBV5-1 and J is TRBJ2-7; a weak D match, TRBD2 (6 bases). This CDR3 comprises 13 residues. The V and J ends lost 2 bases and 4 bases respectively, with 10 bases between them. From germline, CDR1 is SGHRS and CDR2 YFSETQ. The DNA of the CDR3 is TGCGCCAGCAGCTTCCCGGGGGAGTACGAGCAGTACTTC. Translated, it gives CASSFPGEYEQYF.

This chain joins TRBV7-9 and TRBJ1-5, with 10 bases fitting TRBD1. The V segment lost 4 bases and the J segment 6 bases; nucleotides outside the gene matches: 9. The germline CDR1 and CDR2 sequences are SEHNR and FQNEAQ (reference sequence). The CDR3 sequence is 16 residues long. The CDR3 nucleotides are TGTGCCAGCAGCTCTGATTCGGGACAGGGGTTTCAGCCCCAGCATTTT. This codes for CASSSDSGQGFQPQHF.

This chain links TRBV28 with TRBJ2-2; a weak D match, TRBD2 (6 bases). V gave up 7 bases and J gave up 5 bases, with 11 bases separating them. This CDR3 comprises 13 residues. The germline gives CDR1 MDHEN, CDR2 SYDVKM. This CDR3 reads CASTPGRTGELFF. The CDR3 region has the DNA TGTGCCAGCACCCCCGGGAGAACCGGGGAGCTGTTTTTT.

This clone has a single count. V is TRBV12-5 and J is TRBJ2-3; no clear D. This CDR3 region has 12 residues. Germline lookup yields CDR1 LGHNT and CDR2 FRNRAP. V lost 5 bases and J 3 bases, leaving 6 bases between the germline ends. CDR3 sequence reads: CASGLLTDTQYF. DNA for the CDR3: TGTGCTAGTGGTCTGTTGACAGATACGCAGTATTTT.

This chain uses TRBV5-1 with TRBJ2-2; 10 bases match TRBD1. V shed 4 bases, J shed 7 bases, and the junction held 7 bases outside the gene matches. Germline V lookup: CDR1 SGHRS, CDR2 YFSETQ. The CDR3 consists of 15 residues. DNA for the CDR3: TGCGCCAGCAGCATCGACAGGGGGCAAAACGGGGAGCTGTTTTTT. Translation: CASSIDRGQNGELFF.

The CDR3 reads CASSSASAGAYNEQFF. CDR3 DNA: TGTGCCAGTAGTTCCGCTTCGGCGGGGGCCTACAATGAGCAGTTCTTC. The genes are TRBV19 and TRBJ2-1, with 7 positions matching TRBD2. CDR3 length: 16 amino acids. Trimming took 5 bases from V and 2 from J; bases not matched to a gene: 9. CDR1 LNHDA and CDR2 SQIVND come from the germline V gene (reference sequence).

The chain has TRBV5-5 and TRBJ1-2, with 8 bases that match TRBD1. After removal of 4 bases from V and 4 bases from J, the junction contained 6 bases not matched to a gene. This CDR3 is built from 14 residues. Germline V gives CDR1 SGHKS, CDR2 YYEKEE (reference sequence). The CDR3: CASSQGALGYGYTF. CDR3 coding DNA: TGTGCCAGCAGCCAGGGGGCGCTCGGCTATGGCTACACCTTC.

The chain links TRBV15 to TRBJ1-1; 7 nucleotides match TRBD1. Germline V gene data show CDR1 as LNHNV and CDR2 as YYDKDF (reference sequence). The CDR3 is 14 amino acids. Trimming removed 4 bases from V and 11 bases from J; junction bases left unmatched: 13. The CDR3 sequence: CATSTRTTGVGAFF. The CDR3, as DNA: TGTGCCACCAGCACGCGAACCACAGGGGTGGGGGCTTTCTTT.

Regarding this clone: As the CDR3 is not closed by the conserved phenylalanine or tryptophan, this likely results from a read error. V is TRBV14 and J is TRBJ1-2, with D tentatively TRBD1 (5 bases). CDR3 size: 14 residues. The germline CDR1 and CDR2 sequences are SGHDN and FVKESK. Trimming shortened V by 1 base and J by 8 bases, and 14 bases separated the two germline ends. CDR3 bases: TGTGCCAGCAGCCAAGTAACAGGCCCGGGGGGCTACACCCTC. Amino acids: CASSQVTGPGGYTL.

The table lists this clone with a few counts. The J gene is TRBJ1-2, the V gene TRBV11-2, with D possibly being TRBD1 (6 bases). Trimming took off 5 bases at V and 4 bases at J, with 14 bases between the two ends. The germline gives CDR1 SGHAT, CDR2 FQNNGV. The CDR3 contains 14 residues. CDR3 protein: CASSPPWTVYGYTF. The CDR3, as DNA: TGTGCCAGCAGCCCCCCCTGGACAGTCTATGGCTACACCTTC.

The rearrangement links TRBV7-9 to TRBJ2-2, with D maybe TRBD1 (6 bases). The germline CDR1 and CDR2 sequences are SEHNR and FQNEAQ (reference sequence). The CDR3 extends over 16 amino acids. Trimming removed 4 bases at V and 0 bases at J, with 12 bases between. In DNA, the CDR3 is TGTGCCAGCAGCTCTAGGGACAACGCGAACACCGGGGAGCTGTTTTTT. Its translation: CASSSRDNANTGELFF.

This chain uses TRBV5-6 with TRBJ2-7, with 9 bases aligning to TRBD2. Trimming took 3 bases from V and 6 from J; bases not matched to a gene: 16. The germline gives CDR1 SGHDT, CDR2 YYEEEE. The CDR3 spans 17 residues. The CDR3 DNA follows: TGTGCCAGCAGCTCTAGCGGGGACCCATATCCTACGTCCGAGCAGTACTTC. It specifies CASSSSGDPYPTSEQYF.

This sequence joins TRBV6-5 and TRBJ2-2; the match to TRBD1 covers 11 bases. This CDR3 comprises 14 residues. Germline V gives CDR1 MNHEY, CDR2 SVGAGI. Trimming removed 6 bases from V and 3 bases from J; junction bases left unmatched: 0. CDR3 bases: TGTGCCAGCAGGGACAGGGGGCACACCGGGGAGCTGTTTTTT. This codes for CASRDRGHTGELFF.

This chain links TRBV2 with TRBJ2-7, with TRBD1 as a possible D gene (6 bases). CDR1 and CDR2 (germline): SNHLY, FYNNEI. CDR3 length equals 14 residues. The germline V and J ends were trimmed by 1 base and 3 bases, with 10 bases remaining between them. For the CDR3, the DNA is TGTGCCAGCAGTGAAGGGACAGTCCTCTACGAGCAGTACTTC. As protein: CASSEGTVLYEQYF.

The chain's CDR3 is CASSARDSTGELFF. CDR3 DNA: TGTGCCAGCAGCGCCCGGGACTCCACCGGGGAGCTGTTTTTT. The chain employs TRBV7-8 and TRBJ2-2; TRBD2 might be the D (6 bases). The CDR3 extends over 14 amino acids. V was cut by 5 bases and J by 4 bases, with 11 bases left in between. CDR1 SGHVS and CDR2 FQNEAQ come from the germline V gene. Looking up the rest from reference TRBV7-8 and TRBJ2-2 gives the full variable domain: GAGVSQSPRYKVAKRGQDVALRCDPISGHVSLFWYQQALGQGPEFLTYFQNEAQLDKSGLPSDRFFAERPEGSVSTLKIQRTQQEDSAVYLCASSARDSTGELFFGEGSRLTVL.

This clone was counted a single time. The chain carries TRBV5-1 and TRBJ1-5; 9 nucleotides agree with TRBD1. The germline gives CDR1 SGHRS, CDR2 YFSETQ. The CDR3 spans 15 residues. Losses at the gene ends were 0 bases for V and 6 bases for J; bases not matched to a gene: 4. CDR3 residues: CASSLEGQGTQPQHF. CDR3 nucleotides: TGCGCCAGCAGCTTGGAAGGACAGGGGACTCAGCCCCAGCATTTT.

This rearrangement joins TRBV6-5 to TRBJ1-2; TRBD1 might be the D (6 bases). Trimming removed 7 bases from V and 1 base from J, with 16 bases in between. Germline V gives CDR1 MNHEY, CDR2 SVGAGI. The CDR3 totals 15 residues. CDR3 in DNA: TGTGCCAGCACCCCCGGGACAAATATTAACTATGGCTACACCTTC. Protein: CASTPGTNINYGYTF.

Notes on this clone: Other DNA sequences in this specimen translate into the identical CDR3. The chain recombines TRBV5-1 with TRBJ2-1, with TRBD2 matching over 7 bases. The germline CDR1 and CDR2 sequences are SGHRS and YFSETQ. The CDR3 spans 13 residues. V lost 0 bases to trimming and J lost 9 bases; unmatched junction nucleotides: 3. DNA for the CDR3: TGCGCCAGCAGCTTGGGACTAGCACGTGAGCAGTTCTTC. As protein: CASSLGLAREQFF. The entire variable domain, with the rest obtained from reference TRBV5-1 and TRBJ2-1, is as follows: KAGVTQTPRYLIKTRGQQVTLSCSPISGHRSVSWYQQTPGQGLQFLFEYFSETQRNKGNFPGRFSGRQFSNSRSEMNVSTLELGDSALYLCASSLGLAREQFFGPGTRLTVL.

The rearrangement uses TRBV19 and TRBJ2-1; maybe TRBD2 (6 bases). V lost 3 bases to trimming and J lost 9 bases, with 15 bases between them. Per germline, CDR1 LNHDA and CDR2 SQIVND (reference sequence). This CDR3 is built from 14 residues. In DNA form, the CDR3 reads TGTGCCAGTAGTATCTGGGGGGAGAGGGTTGAGCAGTTCTTC. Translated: CASSIWGERVEQFF.

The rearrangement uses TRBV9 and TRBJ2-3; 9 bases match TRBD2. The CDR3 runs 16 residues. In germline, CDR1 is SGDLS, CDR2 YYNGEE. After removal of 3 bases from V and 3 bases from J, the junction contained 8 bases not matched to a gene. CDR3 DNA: TGTGCCAGCAGCGCCGGCGGGAGGGCCATTACAGATACGCAGTATTTT. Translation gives CASSAGGRAITDTQYF.

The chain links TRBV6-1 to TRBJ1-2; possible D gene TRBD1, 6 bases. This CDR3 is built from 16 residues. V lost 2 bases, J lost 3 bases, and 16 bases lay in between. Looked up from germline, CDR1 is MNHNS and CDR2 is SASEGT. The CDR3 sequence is CASSELQGPLDYGYTF. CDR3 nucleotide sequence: TGTGCCAGCAGTGAATTACAGGGACCGTTAGACTATGGCTACACCTTC.

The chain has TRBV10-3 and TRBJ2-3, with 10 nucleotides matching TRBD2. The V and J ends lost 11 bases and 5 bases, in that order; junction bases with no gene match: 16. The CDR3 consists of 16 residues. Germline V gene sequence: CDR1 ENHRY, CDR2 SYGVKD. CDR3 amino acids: CAARGSGGAVGDTQYF. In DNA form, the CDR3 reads TGTGCCGCACGAGGCAGCGGGGGGGCTGTGGGAGATACGCAGTATTTT.

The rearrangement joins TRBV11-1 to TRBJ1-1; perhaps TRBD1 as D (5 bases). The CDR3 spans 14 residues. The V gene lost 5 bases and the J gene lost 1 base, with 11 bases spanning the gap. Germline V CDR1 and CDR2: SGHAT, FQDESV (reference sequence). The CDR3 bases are TGTGCCAGCAGCCGAGACAGTTCGAACACTGAAGCTTTCTTT. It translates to CASSRDSSNTEAFF.

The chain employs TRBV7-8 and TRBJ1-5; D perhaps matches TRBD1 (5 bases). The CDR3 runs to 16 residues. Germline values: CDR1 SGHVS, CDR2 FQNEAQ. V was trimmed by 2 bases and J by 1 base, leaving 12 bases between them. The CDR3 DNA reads TGTGCCAGCAGCTTAAGGGGCCCCGACAGCAATCAGCCCCAGCATTTT. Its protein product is CASSLRGPDSNQPQHF. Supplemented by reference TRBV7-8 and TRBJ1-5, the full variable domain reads GAGVSQSPRYKVAKRGQDVALRCDPISGHVSLFWYQQALGQGPEFLTYFQNEAQLDKSGLPSDRFFAERPEGSVSTLKIQRTQQEDSAVYLCASSLRGPDSNQPQHFGDGTRLSIL.

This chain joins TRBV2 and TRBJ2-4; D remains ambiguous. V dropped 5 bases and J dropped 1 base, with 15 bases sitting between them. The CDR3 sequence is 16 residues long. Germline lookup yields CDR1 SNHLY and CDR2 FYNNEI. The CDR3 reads CASSLSDTQAKNIQYF. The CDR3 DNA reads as TGTGCCAGCAGTCTATCCGACACGCAGGCCAAAAACATTCAGTACTTC.

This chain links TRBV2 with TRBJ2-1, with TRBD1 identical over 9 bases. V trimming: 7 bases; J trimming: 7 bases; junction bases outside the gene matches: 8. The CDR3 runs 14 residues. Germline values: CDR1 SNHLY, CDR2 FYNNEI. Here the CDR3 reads CASNVGQGRNEQFF. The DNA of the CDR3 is TGTGCCAGCAATGTCGGACAGGGGAGGAATGAGCAGTTCTTC. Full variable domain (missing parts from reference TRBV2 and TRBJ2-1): EPEVTQTPSHQVTQMGQEVILRCVPISNHLYFYWYRQILGQKVEFLVSFYNNEISEKSEIFDDQFSVERPDGSNFTLKIRSTKLEDSAMYFCASNVGQGRNEQFFGPGTRLTVL.

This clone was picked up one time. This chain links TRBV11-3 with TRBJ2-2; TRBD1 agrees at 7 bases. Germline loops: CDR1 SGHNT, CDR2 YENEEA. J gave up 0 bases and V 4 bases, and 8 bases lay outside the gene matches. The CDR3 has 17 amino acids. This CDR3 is CASSSAPGQPNTGELFF. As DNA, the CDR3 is TGTGCCAGCAGCTCAGCGCCGGGACAGCCGAACACCGGGGAGCTGTTTTTT.

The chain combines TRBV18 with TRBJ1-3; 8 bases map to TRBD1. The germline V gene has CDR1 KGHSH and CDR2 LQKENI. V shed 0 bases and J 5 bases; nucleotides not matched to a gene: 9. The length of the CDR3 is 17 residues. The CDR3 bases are TGTGCCAGCTCACCACCAGGAGCCACAGGGGGGAGAAACACCATATATTTT. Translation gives CASSPPGATGGRNTIYF.